This T cell receptor (beta chain) was found in a study of identical twins. The study, taken as a whole, reports: Models underestimated TCR alpha sharing (out-of-frame) in monozygotic twins.

This clonotype was detected many times. Its specificity is unknown. MiXCR, applied by TCRdb to the 5' RACE reads, yields one record per CDR3 protein. The repertoire holds 450,000 or so distinct CDR3 sequences, with roughly an eighth as singletons. These data are also associated with another study on yellow fever vaccine responses in identical twins.

The origin of this receptor is a woman aged 18 to 35 in good health. The material sequenced was CD4+ T cells sorted from blood.

Here the CDR3 reads CASSRKGPNYGYTF. The CDR3 DNA sequence: TGTGCCAGCAGCCGAAAGGGCCCTAACTATGGCTACACCTTC. The rearrangement links TRBV9 to TRBJ1-2; no clear D. V lost 4 bases and J lost 0, with 10 bases in between. This CDR3 spans 14 amino acids. The germline V gene has CDR1 SGDLS and CDR2 YYNGEE.